The T cell receptor (beta chain) under discussion was sequenced for a study of shared clonotypes between healthy human individuals. This clone occurred a few times. Different DNA sequences within this sample yield the same CDR3. In germline, CDR1 is KGHSH, CDR2 LQKENI. This CDR3 has 15 amino acids. Trimming cost V 1 base and J 1 base, with 5 bases left between them. Here immunoSEQ multiplex PCR was the method, and the copy in TCRdb shows in-frame clones only, minus some. The top ten clones hold approximately 0.38% of a sample with approximately 1.5 million clones, 97% to 99% of them seen once. Sequences were obtained from naive CD4+ T cells sorted from blood. Stated subset: CD45RA+ positively selected. This chain uses TRBV18 with TRBJ2-6; D is unclear. The origin of this receptor is a man under 40 in good health. The CDR3 is CASSPQGSGANVLTF. As DNA, the CDR3 is TGTGCCAGCTCACCACAAGGATCTGGGGCCAACGTCCTGACTTTC.